One sample yielded the 11 T cell receptor beta chains listed below, sequenced in a study of vaccination effects on CD4 cells after COVID-19. The assay was immunoSEQ multiplex PCR, and TCRdb's table has in-frame clones only and misses some. The repertoire holds roughly 59,000 clones, 78% seen once, with roughly 2% in the top ten. The antigens for these receptors are not known. Expansion of antigen-specific CD4+ T cells with viral peptide pools was carried out by the ViraFEST assay before sequencing. The culture ran for 10 days, and then CD4+ T cells were isolated. Each participant was administered two doses of either the BNT162b2 or the mRNA-1273 vaccine. Sequences were derived from CD4+ T cells from PBMCs cultured with HCoV-OC43 spike peptides, sampled after COVID-19 vaccination. As for subset: HCoV-OC43 spike overlapping peptide pool stimulation. The receptors here all came from a human donor who received a COVID-19 vaccine.

V gene TRBV5-1 combines with J gene TRBJ2-3, with TRBD2 matching 11 bases. This CDR3 comprises 16 residues. Germline lookup yields CDR1 SGHRS and CDR2 YFSETQ. J gave up 5 bases and V 4 bases, and 9 bases lay outside the gene matches. The CDR3 reads CASSKTSGVQGDTQYF. For the CDR3, the DNA is TGCGCCAGCAGCAAGACTAGCGGGGTGCAGGGAGATACGCAGTATTTT.

The CDR3 sequence is CASSPDSAQYV. The DNA for the CDR3 is TGTGCCAGCAGCCCCGATAGTGCGCAGTACGTC. V and J are TRBV3-1 (or the pseudogene TRBV3-2) and TRBJ2-7; D gene uncertain. V was pared by 4 bases and J by 9 bases, with 10 bases between. Germline V CDR1 and CDR2: LGHDT, YNNKEL (reference sequence). The CDR3 is made up of 11 amino acids.

Here the CDR3 reads CASSPLPTGLRAYNEQFF. CDR3 nucleotides: TGTGCCAGCAGTCCATTGCCGACAGGGTTGAGGGCCTACAATGAGCAGTTCTTC. The chain is built from TRBV6-6 and TRBJ2-1, with 7 bases lining up with TRBD1. Germline V CDR1 and CDR2: MNHNY, SVGAGI (reference sequence). CDR3 length: 18 amino acids. V lost 5 bases to trimming and J lost 2 bases; unmatched junction nucleotides: 15.

The V call is TRBV10-3, the J call TRBJ2-5; no clear D. The V end lost 11 bases, the J end lost 1 base, and 26 bases lay between the germline ends. The germline CDR1 and CDR2 sequences are ENHRY and SYGVKD. The CDR3 has 17 amino acids. For the CDR3, the DNA is TGTGCCGCCGGACGATTGTCAGACGCGACCCCCCAAGAGACCCAGTACTTC. This gives the protein CAAGRLSDATPQETQYF.

This clone has just one count. The chain couples TRBV9 to TRBJ1-1; D perhaps matches TRBD1 (6 bases). Trimming shortened V by 4 bases and J by 0 bases, and 10 bases separated the two germline ends. CDR3 length: 14 residues. CDR1 is SGDLS, CDR2 YYNGEE, per germline. The chain's CDR3 is CASSPGQLNTEAFF. The CDR3 DNA is TGTGCCAGCAGCCCCGGACAGTTGAACACTGAAGCTTTCTTT.

The chain uses TRBV10-1 and TRBJ1-1, with 9 nucleotides matching TRBD1. CDR1 and CDR2 from the germline V gene are WNHNN and SYGVQD (reference sequence). There are 14 residues in the CDR3. The J segment lost 5 bases and the V segment lost 3 bases, leaving 4 bases of the junction unmatched. CDR3 DNA: TGCGCCAGCAGTGATCAGACAGGGGGAACTGAAGCTTTCTTT. The encoded protein is CASSDQTGGTEAFF.

There are a few counts of this clone. The chain carries TRBV18 and TRBJ2-1; 8 bases are a match to TRBD2. The CDR3 has 17 amino acids. Germline V gene sequence: CDR1 KGHSH, CDR2 LQKENI. V shed 6 bases and J 0 bases; nucleotides not matched to a gene: 10. The CDR3 sequence: CASSQGYGGASYNEQFF. The CDR3 DNA sequence: TGTGCCAGCTCTCAAGGATACGGGGGGGCCTCCTACAATGAGCAGTTCTTC.

The rearrangement links TRBV6-1 to TRBJ2-3, with D maybe TRBD2 (7 bases). V dropped 3 bases and J dropped 5 bases, with 15 bases sitting between them. The CDR3 is 15 amino acids. Germline-derived CDR1 and CDR2 are MNHNS and SASEGT. The chain's CDR3 is CASSEEGRGGDTQYF. CDR3 DNA sequence: TGTGCCAGCAGTGAGGAAGGGAGGGGGGGAGATACGCAGTATTTT.

This clone occurred a few times. This chain joins TRBV10-1 and TRBJ2-2; TRBD2 might be the D (6 bases). Germline lookup yields CDR1 WNHNN and CDR2 SYGVQD (reference sequence). V was pared by 2 bases and J by 14 bases, with 15 bases between. CDR3 length: 13 residues. CDR3 coding DNA: TGCGCCAGCAGTGAGGCCTCCGGGGGTATCCTGTTTTTT. Translating gives CASSEASGGILFF.

J is TRBJ1-3 and V is TRBV15; D call uncertain. Germline assignment: CDR1 LNHNV and CDR2 YYDKDF (reference sequence). Trimming cost V 1 base and J 2 bases, with 6 bases left between them. The CDR3 totals 14 residues. CDR3 loop: CATSRGGTGNTIYF. As DNA, the CDR3 is TGTGCCACCAGCAGAGGGGGAACTGGAAACACCATATATTTT.

This clone was detected only a few times. The V gene is TRBV19, the J gene TRBJ1-1; no clear D. The CDR3 covers 14 residues. Germline assignment: CDR1 LNHDA and CDR2 SQIVND (reference sequence). V was shortened by 7 bases and J by 5 bases, with 17 bases between the two germline ends. The CDR3 coding sequence is TGTGCCAGTATTCCCGGACCCCCAAAGACTGAAGCTTTCTTT. Protein product: CASIPGPPKTEAFF.